The T cell receptor beta chain under discussion was sequenced for a study of blood T cell repertoires in COVID-19. The CDR3 is 14 residues long. Per the germline V gene, CDR1 is SGHRS and CDR2 is YFSETQ. The germline V and J ends were trimmed by 0 bases and 4 bases, with 10 bases remaining between them. Sequencing used immunoSEQ multiplex PCR; TCRdb keeps in-frame clones, though not all of them. The repertoire holds about 74,000 clones, with 85% to 90% as singletons. This receptor was obtained from a woman aged 80 or over with active or convalescent COVID-19. The V call is TRBV5-1, the J call TRBJ1-1, with a tentative D call TRBD1 (5 bases). Sequencing input: peripheral blood. The CDR3 sequence: CASSLAQGGTEAFF. The CDR3, as DNA: TGCGCCAGCAGCTTGGCCCAGGGCGGCACTGAAGCTTTCTTT. Filled out from reference TRBV5-1 and TRBJ1-1, the complete variable domain reads KAGVTQTPRYLIKTRGQQVTLSCSPISGHRSVSWYQQTPGQGLQFLFEYFSETQRNKGNFPGRFSGRQFSNSRSEMNVSTLELGDSALYLCASSLAQGGTEAFFGQGTRLTVV.